This TCR beta chain was sequenced during a study of blood T cell repertoires in COVID-19. Only in-frame clones appear in the TCRdb table, and some are missing; sequencing was by immunoSEQ multiplex PCR. The profile shows more than 120,000 clones, more than 75% of them singletons. Looked up from germline, CDR1 is SGHNT and CDR2 is YENEEA. The V and J ends lost 5 bases and 3 bases respectively, with 10 bases between them. This CDR3 comprises 13 residues. What was sequenced was peripheral blood. The TCR was taken from a human donor in a cohort sampled during active COVID-19. This sequence joins TRBV11-3 and TRBJ1-1, with D uncertain. The CDR3 loop is CASSPNTDTEAFF. The CDR3 coding sequence is TGTGCCAGCAGCCCTAACACAGACACTGAAGCTTTCTTT.